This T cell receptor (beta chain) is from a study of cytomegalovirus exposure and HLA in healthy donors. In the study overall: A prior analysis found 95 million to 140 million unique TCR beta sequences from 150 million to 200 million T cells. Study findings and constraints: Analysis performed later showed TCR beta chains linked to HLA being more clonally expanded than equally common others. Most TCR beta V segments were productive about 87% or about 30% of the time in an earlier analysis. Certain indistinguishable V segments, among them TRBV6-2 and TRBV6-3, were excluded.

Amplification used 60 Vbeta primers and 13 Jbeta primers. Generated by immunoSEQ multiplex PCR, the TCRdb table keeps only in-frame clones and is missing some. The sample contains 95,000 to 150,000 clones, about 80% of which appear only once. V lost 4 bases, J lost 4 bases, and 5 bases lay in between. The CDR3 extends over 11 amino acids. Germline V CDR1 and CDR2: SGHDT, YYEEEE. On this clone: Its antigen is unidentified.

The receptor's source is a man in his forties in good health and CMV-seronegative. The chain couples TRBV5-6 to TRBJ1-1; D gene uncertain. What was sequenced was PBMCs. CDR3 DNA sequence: TGTGCCAGCAGCCATGTCACTGAAGCTTTCTTT. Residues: CASSHVTEAFF.